This entry lists 16 T cell receptor beta chains sequenced from one sample in a study of beta chain features in type 1 diabetes. Antigen specificity for these receptors is unknown. Study results and limitations: For Type 1 diabetes patients, all four CD4+ subsets carried TCRB CDR3s that were moderately but significantly shorter.

The entirety of the isolated RNA underwent reverse transcription, so expressed TCRB transcripts were sequenced. Measured with immunoSEQ multiplex PCR; TCRdb has only the in-frame clones, and not every one. The table has 140,000 to 150,000 clones, about 13% seen once. What was sequenced was central memory CD4+ T cells from blood. All receptors come from a man younger than 35 with type 1 diabetes.

The chain employs TRBV28 and TRBJ1-1; D may be TRBD1 (5 bases). Germline values: CDR1 MDHEN, CDR2 SYDVKM. This CDR3 comprises 15 residues. Trimming removed 2 bases from V and 3 bases from J, with 13 bases in between. The chain's CDR3 is CASSLPRGLDTEAFF. The DNA of the CDR3 is TGTGCCAGCAGTTTACCCCGGGGGTTGGACACTGAAGCTTTCTTT.

The rearrangement links TRBV7-9 to TRBJ2-7, with 9 bases lining up with TRBD1. Germline CDR1 reads SEHNR; CDR2 reads FQNEAQ (reference sequence). The CDR3 runs 16 residues. V dropped 0 bases and J dropped 2; count of bases not matched to a gene: 5. CDR3: CASSLAEGTGTYEQYF. The DNA of the CDR3 is TGTGCCAGCAGCTTAGCAGAAGGGACAGGGACCTACGAGCAGTACTTC.

The rearrangement links TRBV5-1 to TRBJ1-1; possible D gene TRBD1, 6 bases. V lost 7 bases, J lost 1 base, and 11 bases lay in between. CDR3 length equals 13 residues. Germline loops: CDR1 SGHRS, CDR2 YFSETQ. CDR3 nucleotides: TGCGCCAGCGCCGGACAGACGAACACTGAAGCTTTCTTT. Residues: CASAGQTNTEAFF.

This clone was recorded at least ten times. The V and J genes are TRBV30 and TRBJ1-4; TRBD1 matches 8 bases. The CDR3 spans 14 residues. V gave up 3 bases and J gave up 7 bases; unmatched junction bases: 7. The germline CDR1 and CDR2 sequences are GTSNPN and SVGIG (reference sequence). The CDR3 nucleotides are TGTGCCTGGAGCACAGGGGGAAAGGGTGAAAAACTGTTTTTT. Translating gives CAWSTGGKGEKLFF.

The chain recombines TRBV28 with TRBJ1-2, with TRBD1 identical over 9 bases. Germline-derived CDR1 and CDR2 are MDHEN and SYDVKM. The CDR3 covers 15 residues. V gave up 2 bases and J gave up 8 bases; unmatched junction bases: 9. As DNA, the CDR3 is TGTGCCAGCAGTTTAGAGGGACAGGGATCGTGGGGCTACACCTTC. Translated: CASSLEGQGSWGYTF.

There are a few counts of this clone. CDR3 protein: CASSLGLGDEQFF. Written as DNA, the CDR3 is TGTGCCAGCAGCTTGGGACTGGGCGATGAGCAGTTCTTC. The chain uses TRBV11-2 and TRBJ2-1; a possible D gene is TRBD2 (6 bases). The V end lost 3 bases, the J end lost 8 bases, and 11 bases lay between the germline ends. The CDR3 consists of 13 residues. Germline assignment: CDR1 SGHAT and CDR2 FQNNGV.

The rearrangement links TRBV5-4 to TRBJ1-2; 10 bases agree with TRBD1. Germline V gene lookup returns CDR1 SGHNT and CDR2 YYREEE (reference sequence). J lost 2 bases, V lost 0 bases, and 7 bases had no gene match. The CDR3 has 17 amino acids. The chain's CDR3 is CASSLDPTGGRNYGYTF. In DNA form, the CDR3 reads TGTGCCAGCAGCTTGGATCCGACAGGGGGCAGGAACTATGGCTACACCTTC. The complete variable domain, with remaining parts taken from reference TRBV5-4 and TRBJ1-2, reads ETGVTQSPTHLIKTRGQQVTLRCSSQSGHNTVSWYQQALGQGPQFIFQYYREEENGRGNFPPRFSGLQFPNYSSELNVNALELDDSALYLCASSLDPTGGRNYGYTFGSGTRLTVV.

In its sample, this clone was seen a few times. The chain uses TRBV6-5 and TRBJ2-5; no definite D call. CDR1 and CDR2 (germline): MNHEY, SVGAGI. This CDR3 has 13 amino acids. V was pared by 0 bases and J by 5 bases, with 7 bases between. The CDR3, as DNA: TGTGCCAGCAGTTACTCGCCCGGGGAGACCCAGTACTTC. Residues: CASSYSPGETQYF.

The sample holds many counts of this clone. The rearrangement joins TRBV4-1 to TRBJ1-2; 8 nucleotides line up with TRBD1. The CDR3 spans 15 residues. CDR1 is MGHRA and CDR2 is YSYEKL in the germline V gene. V lost 0 bases, J lost 2 bases, and 2 bases stayed unmatched. CDR3 nucleotides: TGCGCCAGCAGCCAAGACTACAGGGGGAACTATGGCTACACCTTC. Translation gives CASSQDYRGNYGYTF.

J is TRBJ2-5 and V is TRBV30, with TRBD2 matching 7 bases. Germline V gene data show CDR1 as GTSNPN and CDR2 as SVGIG (reference sequence). The CDR3 contains 14 residues. The V segment lost 3 bases and the J segment 6 bases; nucleotides outside the gene matches: 10. CDR3 amino acids: CAWSFSGGGKTQYF. The CDR3 bases are TGTGCCTGGAGCTTTTCAGGCGGGGGTAAGACCCAGTACTTC.

This CDR3 reads CASSWGNTEAFF. The CDR3 DNA reads TGTGCCAGCAGTTGGGGCAACACTGAAGCTTTCTTT. V usage is TRBV6-5 and J usage is TRBJ1-1; D is perhaps TRBD1 (5 bases). Germline V gives CDR1 MNHEY, CDR2 SVGAGI. The CDR3 loop spans 12 amino acids. Deletions cut 4 bases from V and 2 bases from J, with 5 bases between.

The chain carries TRBV6-5 and TRBJ1-2; D may be TRBD1 (6 bases). V shed 5 bases and J shed 6 bases, with 7 bases lying between them. This CDR3 is built from 11 residues. Germline-derived CDR1 and CDR2 are MNHEY and SVGAGI. The chain's CDR3 is CASSEGDGYTF. Written as DNA, the CDR3 is TGTGCCAGCAGTGAGGGGGATGGCTACACCTTC.

The rearrangement links TRBV2 to TRBJ1-2; D may be TRBD1 (5 bases). V gave up 11 bases and J gave up 0 bases, with 10 bases separating them. This CDR3 is built from 12 residues. Per the germline V gene, CDR1 is SNHLY and CDR2 is FYNNEI. In DNA, the CDR3 is TGTGCCGGGGGAGCAGCTAACTATGGCTACACCTTC. Protein product: CAGGAANYGYTF.

This clone showed up just a few times. The chain has TRBV1 and TRBJ1-4; TRBD1 is taken as the D call from the table, unchecked against the DNA. TRBV1 is flagged as a pseudogene. CDR3 length equals 18 residues. The CDR3 loop is CTSSQGDRGPATNEKLFF. The CDR3 DNA reads TGCACCAGCAGCCAAGGGGACAGGGGGCCAGCAACTAATGAAAAACTGTTTTTT.

This clone was recorded only once. This chain joins TRBV28 and TRBJ2-3; 9 positions agree with TRBD2. V lost 5 bases to trimming and J lost 5 bases; unmatched junction nucleotides: 8. Germline lookup yields CDR1 MDHEN and CDR2 SYDVKM. The CDR3 extends over 15 amino acids. The CDR3 protein is CASSKAGLAGDTQYF. CDR3 nucleotides: TGTGCCAGCAGTAAGGCGGGACTAGCAGGAGATACGCAGTATTTT.

This clone was counted only a few times. The V gene is TRBV7-2, the J gene TRBJ1-5, with D perhaps matching TRBD1 (5 bases). This CDR3 comprises 13 residues. Germline V CDR1 and CDR2: SGHTA, FQGNSA. Trimming took 4 bases from V and 1 from J, leaving 5 bases between them. The CDR3 DNA follows: TGTGCCAGCAGCTGGGACAGCAATCAGCCCCAGCATTTT. It specifies CASSWDSNQPQHF.